This T cell receptor beta chain was retrieved from a study of blood T cell repertoires in COVID-19. V lost 3 bases and J 7 bases, leaving 6 bases between the germline ends. Germline V gene lookup returns CDR1 LNHDA and CDR2 SQIVND (reference sequence). CDR3 length equals 11 residues. Authors' analysis steps: Amplifying reference gene primers gave estimates of nucleated cell counts. Using immunoSEQ multiplex PCR, the repertoire was profiled, and TCRdb retains in-frame clones only, with some absent. That table is the source of V, J and clone size, and D and trimming were worked out from the DNA. The repertoire holds 390,000 or so clones, with over 80% as singletons.

The material sequenced was PBMCs or T cells enriched from blood (not recorded which). The chain recombines TRBV19 with TRBJ1-2, with D unresolved. The TCR was taken from a woman between 50 and 59 years old who had recovered from COVID-19. This CDR3 is CASSIGFGYTF. In DNA, the CDR3 is TGTGCCAGTAGTATCGGGTTTGGCTACACCTTC.